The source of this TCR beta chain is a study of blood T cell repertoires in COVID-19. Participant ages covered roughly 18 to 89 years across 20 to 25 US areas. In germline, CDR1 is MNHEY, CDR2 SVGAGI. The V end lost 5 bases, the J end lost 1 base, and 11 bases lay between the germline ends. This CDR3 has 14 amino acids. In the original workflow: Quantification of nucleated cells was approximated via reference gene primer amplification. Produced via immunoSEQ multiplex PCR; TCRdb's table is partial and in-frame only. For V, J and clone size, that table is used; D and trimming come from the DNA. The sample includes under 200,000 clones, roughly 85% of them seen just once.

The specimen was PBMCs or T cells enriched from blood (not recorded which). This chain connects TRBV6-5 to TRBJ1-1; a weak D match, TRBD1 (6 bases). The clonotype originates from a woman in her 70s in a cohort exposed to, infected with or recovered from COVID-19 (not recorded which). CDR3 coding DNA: TGTGCCAGCAGTCGGGACATAGCGAACACTGAAGCTTTCTTT. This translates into CASSRDIANTEAFF.